A selection of T cell receptor beta chains follows, all from one sample in a study of Ad26.COV2.S vaccination and SARS-CoV-2 variants. Assay used: immunoSEQ multiplex PCR; TCRdb lists only in-frame clones, some missing. This sample carries 410,000 or so clones, about 90% of them seen once, and the ten largest clones take under 2%. The sequencing here drew on peripheral blood, taken in a trial of Ad26.COV2.S vaccine versus placebo. These receptors came from a person between 18 and 65 years old who received the Ad26.COV2.S COVID-19 vaccine or a placebo. CDR3s include the opening cysteine and the closing phenylalanine or tryptophan. Fields, in order: clone size, D gene, V gene, J gene, CDR3 protein, CDR3 DNA. The D gene is left open where the match is weak. Where a row states a size, it is once, few, many or the class of an expanded clone; other rows omit it.

abundance: .
d_gene: .
v_gene: TRBV29-1
j_gene: TRBJ2-2
CDR3aa: CSVGTGTSTGELFF
CDR3nt: TGCAGCGTGGGGACCGGGACTTCAACCGGGGAGCTGTTTTTT

abundance: .
d_gene: TRBD2
v_gene: TRBV10-2
j_gene: TRBJ2-2
CDR3aa: CASRAGLAGAGELFF
CDR3nt: TGCGCCAGCAGGGCCGGACTAGCGGGAGCCGGGGAGCTGTTTTTT

abundance: .
d_gene: .
v_gene: TRBV5-1
j_gene: TRBJ2-7
CDR3aa: CASSLGGPLGFPPEQYF
CDR3nt: TGCGCCAGCAGCTTGGGGGGCCCCTTGGGGTTTCCCCCCGAGCAGTACTTC

abundance: few
d_gene: TRBD1
v_gene: TRBV6-5
j_gene: TRBJ1-6
CDR3aa: CASSYGQGYNSPLHF
CDR3nt: TGTGCCAGCAGTTACGGACAGGGGTATAATTCACCCCTCCACTTT

abundance: .
d_gene: .
v_gene: TRBV9
j_gene: TRBJ2-7
CDR3aa: CASSVGGDPAYEQYF
CDR3nt: TGTGCCAGCAGCGTAGGCGGAGACCCTGCCTACGAGCAGTACTTC

abundance: .
d_gene: TRBD2
v_gene: TRBV7-2
j_gene: TRBJ2-7
CDR3aa: CASSFGGGLSYEQYF
CDR3nt: TGTGCCAGCAGCTTCGGCGGGGGGTTAAGCTACGAGCAGTACTTC

abundance: few
d_gene: .
v_gene: TRBV11-2
j_gene: TRBJ1-1
CDR3aa: CASSLNTEAFF
CDR3nt: TGTGCCAGCAGCTTAAATACTGAAGCTTTCTTT

abundance: .
d_gene: TRBD2
v_gene: TRBV7-6
j_gene: TRBJ2-7
CDR3aa: CASSWGTSGDEQYF
CDR3nt: TGTGCCAGCAGCTGGGGGACTAGCGGCGACGAGCAGTACTTC

abundance: .
d_gene: .
v_gene: TRBV5-6
j_gene: TRBJ2-1
CDR3aa: CASSFPAGARYNEQFF
CDR3nt: TGTGCCAGCAGCTTCCCCGCGGGGGCGAGGTACAATGAGCAGTTCTTC

abundance: .
d_gene: TRBD1
v_gene: TRBV7-9
j_gene: TRBJ2-7
CDR3aa: CASTERGLLYEQYF
CDR3nt: TGTGCCAGCACGGAAAGGGGGCTCCTCTACGAGCAGTACTTC

abundance: .
d_gene: .
v_gene: TRBV4-3
j_gene: TRBJ2-1
CDR3aa: CASSQVGTPYNEQFF
CDR3nt: TGCGCCAGCAGCCAAGTGGGGACACCCTACAATGAGCAGTTCTTC

abundance: .
d_gene: TRBD1
v_gene: TRBV3-1/TRBV3-2
j_gene: TRBJ1-5
CDR3aa: CASSQRGAGGKSNQPQHF
CDR3nt: TGTGCCAGCAGCCAAAGGGGTGCAGGGGGTAAGAGCAATCAGCCCCAGCATTTT

abundance: .
d_gene: .
v_gene: TRBV7-2
j_gene: TRBJ1-2
CDR3aa: CASSHGGSLANYGYTF
CDR3nt: TGTGCCAGCAGCCATGGGGGTTCGCTGGCAAACTATGGCTACACCTTC

abundance: .
d_gene: TRBD2
v_gene: TRBV7-9
j_gene: TRBJ2-3
CDR3aa: CASSSLTSGGDTQYF
CDR3nt: TGTGCCAGCAGCTCACTGACTAGCGGGGGAGATACGCAGTATTTT

abundance: .
d_gene: .
v_gene: TRBV2
j_gene: TRBJ2-2
CDR3aa: CASPGVGTGELFF
CDR3nt: TGTGCCAGCCCCGGGGTAGGCACCGGGGAGCTGTTTTTT

abundance: .
d_gene: TRBD2
v_gene: TRBV6-2/TRBV6-3
j_gene: TRBJ2-5
CDR3aa: CASSYQRGVYPQYF
CDR3nt: TGTGCCAGCAGTTACCAGCGGGGGGTCTACCCCCAGTACTTC

abundance: .
d_gene: .
v_gene: TRBV15
j_gene: TRBJ2-5
CDR3aa: CATSRAKETQYF
CDR3nt: TGTGCCACCAGCAGAGCCAAAGAGACCCAGTACTTC

abundance: .
d_gene: .
v_gene: TRBV7-9
j_gene: TRBJ2-3
CDR3aa: CASSSWRAGGTQYF
CDR3nt: TGTGCCAGCAGCTCGTGGAGGGCAGGGGGTACGCAGTATTTT

abundance: .
d_gene: .
v_gene: TRBV28
j_gene: TRBJ1-1
CDR3aa: CASSLLRGKAEAFF
CDR3nt: TGTGCCAGCAGTTTATTGAGGGGGAAGGCTGAAGCTTTCTTT

abundance: once
d_gene: .
v_gene: TRBV2
j_gene: TRBJ1-1
CDR3aa: CASEWVPFGNTEAFF
CDR3nt: TGTGCCAGCGAATGGGTGCCGTTTGGAAACACTGAAGCTTTCTTT

abundance: few
d_gene: .
v_gene: TRBV7-8
j_gene: TRBJ1-5
CDR3aa: CASSLLAGNGGQPQHF
CDR3nt: TGTGCCAGCAGCTTGTTGGCGGGTAACGGGGGACAGCCCCAGCATTTT

abundance: .
d_gene: TRBD2
v_gene: TRBV7-9
j_gene: TRBJ2-3
CDR3aa: CASSPGLAGGWGTDTQYF
CDR3nt: TGTGCCAGCAGCCCTGGACTAGCGGGGGGATGGGGCACAGATACGCAGTATTTT

abundance: .
d_gene: .
v_gene: TRBV5-1
j_gene: TRBJ2-7
CDR3aa: CASSPGPTEQYF
CDR3nt: TGCGCCAGCAGCCCCGGACCTACCGAGCAGTACTTC

abundance: .
d_gene: TRBD2
v_gene: TRBV3-1/TRBV3-2
j_gene: TRBJ2-6
CDR3aa: CASSQVRGSSGANVLTF
CDR3nt: TGTGCCAGCAGCCAAGTGCGGGGGAGCTCTGGGGCCAACGTCCTGACTTTC

abundance: .
d_gene: TRBD1
v_gene: TRBV5-1
j_gene: TRBJ2-1
CDR3aa: CASSFSGTGPNEQFF
CDR3nt: TGCGCCAGCAGCTTCTCCGGGACAGGGCCTAATGAGCAGTTCTTC

abundance: .
d_gene: TRBD1
v_gene: TRBV5-4
j_gene: TRBJ2-7
CDR3aa: CASSLGRAGGLYEQYF
CDR3nt: TGTGCCAGCAGCTTGGGACGGGCAGGGGGCTTGTACGAGCAGTACTTC

abundance: .
d_gene: .
v_gene: TRBV6-5
j_gene: TRBJ1-5
CDR3aa: CASGVGQGPQHF
CDR3nt: TGTGCCAGCGGGGTGGGGCAGGGGCCCCAGCATTTT

abundance: once
d_gene: TRBD1
v_gene: TRBV5-8
j_gene: TRBJ2-1
CDR3aa: CASSLWDSPSSYNEQFF
CDR3nt: TGTGCCAGCAGCTTGTGGGACAGCCCAAGCTCCTACAATGAGCAGTTCTTC

abundance: once
d_gene: .
v_gene: TRBV4-3
j_gene: TRBJ1-2
CDR3aa: CASSPKGGYGYTF
CDR3nt: TGCGCCAGCAGCCCTAAGGGGGGCTATGGCTACACCTTC

abundance: .
d_gene: .
v_gene: TRBV11-3
j_gene: TRBJ2-1
CDR3aa: CGVCYNEQFF
CDR3nt: TGTGGGGTATGCTACAATGAGCAGTTCTTC

abundance: .
d_gene: TRBD1
v_gene: TRBV6-5
j_gene: TRBJ1-3
CDR3aa: CASSYGTGGPMNF
CDR3nt: TGTGCCAGCAGTTACGGGACAGGCGGCCCTATGAATTTT

abundance: .
d_gene: TRBD1
v_gene: TRBV7-9
j_gene: TRBJ1-4
CDR3aa: CASSFGQGREKLFF
CDR3nt: TGTGCCAGCAGCTTCGGACAGGGTCGAGAAAAACTGTTTTTT

abundance: few
d_gene: .
v_gene: TRBV4-3
j_gene: TRBJ2-3
CDR3aa: CASSQDRGGTDTQYF
CDR3nt: TGCGCCAGCAGCCAAGATCGGGGAGGCACAGATACGCAGTATTTT

abundance: .
d_gene: .
v_gene: TRBV19
j_gene: TRBJ1-2
CDR3aa: CASSIGGVDGYTF
CDR3nt: TGTGCCAGTAGTATAGGCGGAGTGGATGGCTACACCTTC

abundance: .
d_gene: .
v_gene: TRBV11-2
j_gene: TRBJ2-1
CDR3aa: CASRVYYNEQFF
CDR3nt: TGTGCCAGCAGAGTTTACTACAATGAGCAGTTCTTC

abundance: .
d_gene: .
v_gene: TRBV6-2/TRBV6-3
j_gene: TRBJ2-7
CDR3aa: CASSYSAGESYEQYF
CDR3nt: TGTGCCAGCAGTTACTCCGCAGGGGAATCCTACGAGCAGTACTTC

abundance: .
d_gene: .
v_gene: TRBV18
j_gene: TRBJ1-2
CDR3aa: CASSPRGTLPSYGYTF
CDR3nt: TGTGCCAGCTCACCACGCGGGACCCTGCCCTCCTATGGCTACACCTTC

abundance: few
d_gene: .
v_gene: TRBV28
j_gene: TRBJ1-2
CDR3aa: CASSLGRSNYGYTF
CDR3nt: TGTGCCAGCAGTTTGGGGCGGTCTAACTATGGCTACACCTTC

abundance: .
d_gene: TRBD1
v_gene: TRBV5-8
j_gene: TRBJ1-2
CDR3aa: CASSSTGGYGYTF
CDR3nt: TGTGCCAGCAGCTCGACAGGGGGCTATGGCTACACCTTC

abundance: .
d_gene: TRBD1
v_gene: TRBV6-2/TRBV6-3
j_gene: TRBJ1-5
CDR3aa: CASSPRGQGNNQPQHF
CDR3nt: TGTGCCAGCAGCCCAAGGGGACAGGGGAACAATCAGCCCCAGCATTTT

abundance: .
d_gene: .
v_gene: TRBV7-9
j_gene: TRBJ2-3
CDR3aa: CASSLGLAGDTQYF
CDR3nt: TGTGCCAGCAGCTTAGGTCTGGCGGGAGATACGCAGTATTTT

abundance: .
d_gene: .
v_gene: TRBV4-1
j_gene: TRBJ2-3
CDR3aa: CASSQEGGTSTDTQYF
CDR3nt: TGCGCCAGCAGCCAAGAGGGCGGGACTAGCACAGATACGCAGTATTTT

abundance: .
d_gene: .
v_gene: TRBV2
j_gene: TRBJ2-7
CDR3aa: CASLNGNYEQYF
CDR3nt: TGTGCCAGCCTTAACGGTAACTACGAGCAGTACTTC

abundance: .
d_gene: TRBD2
v_gene: TRBV6-2/TRBV6-3
j_gene: TRBJ2-5
CDR3aa: CASSYSGLARGETQYF
CDR3nt: TGTGCCAGCAGTTACTCGGGACTAGCGAGGGGAGAGACCCAGTACTTC

abundance: .
d_gene: .
v_gene: TRBV9
j_gene: TRBJ1-3
CDR3aa: CASSVVGGGLSSGNTIYF
CDR3nt: TGTGCCAGCAGCGTAGTAGGTGGAGGGCTCTCCTCTGGAAACACCATATATTTT